A single sample is the source of the 16 T cell receptor beta chains below, sequenced in a study of vaccination and CD4 T cells after COVID-19. Cultured CD4+ T-cell DNA underwent Oncomine TCR Beta short-read sequencing. TCRdb processed the PCR reads anew with MiXCR; each CDR3 protein has one entry. The sample lists about 5,600 distinct CDR3 sequences; roughly two fifths were seen once. The treatment here: roughly 10-day PBMC culture with coronavirus spike peptide pools or control peptides (ViraFEST assay). Gathered ahead of the COVID-19 pandemic (2011-2018) were the CD4+ T cells of the unexposed donor. Antigen specificity for these receptors is unknown. Sequenced input: CD4+ T cells from blood, cultured in vitro. Receptors originate from a human donor in good health.

This clonotype was seen only a few times. The rearrangement links TRBV20-1 to TRBJ2-7, with a tentative D call TRBD2 (6 bases). Germline loops: CDR1 DFQATT, CDR2 SNEGSKA (reference sequence). The ends were cut back, 1 base at V and 7 bases at J, with 14 bases in the middle. The CDR3 contains 13 residues. The CDR3 DNA reads TGCAGTGCTAGAGTTCCACTTGCGGGGGAGCAGTACTTC. The encoded protein is CSARVPLAGEQYF.

The chain carries TRBV29-1 and TRBJ1-1; TRBD1 agrees at 7 bases. The CDR3 loop spans 15 amino acids. V was pared by 8 bases and J by 0 bases, with 12 bases of the junction left unmatched. Germline CDR1 and CDR2: SQVTM and ANQGSEA. CDR3 bases: TGCAGCATTGGAAGGGGGCTTATGATGAACACTGAAGCTTTCTTT. Protein: CSIGRGLMMNTEAFF. Supplemented by reference TRBV29-1 and TRBJ1-1, the full variable domain reads SAVISQKPSRDICQRGTSLTIQCQVDSQVTMMFWYRQQPGQSLTLIATANQGSEATYESGFVIDKFPISRPNLTFSTLTVSNMSPEDSSIYLCSIGRGLMMNTEAFFGQGTRLTVV.

The chain is built from TRBV5-1 and TRBJ1-2; D is undetermined. The CDR3 is made up of 16 amino acids. CDR1 is SGHRS, CDR2 YFSETQ, per germline. V was pared by 1 base and J by 4 bases, with 17 bases between. DNA for the CDR3: TGCGCCAGCAGCTTGTCCCCTCAAAGGGAGATCTATGGCTACACCTTC. Translated: CASSLSPQREIYGYTF.

This chain connects TRBV6-1 to TRBJ1-1, with D maybe TRBD1 (5 bases). This CDR3 is built from 13 residues. The ends were cut back, 2 bases at V and 6 bases at J, with 10 bases in the middle. Germline V gives CDR1 MNHNS, CDR2 SASEGT. The CDR3 protein is CASSERIGAEAFF. In DNA form, the CDR3 reads TGTGCCAGCAGTGAAAGGATAGGGGCTGAAGCTTTCTTT.

In this sample, this clonotype turned up a few times. This chain joins TRBV7-9 and TRBJ1-2; no reliable D call. Trimming stripped 5 bases from V and 10 bases from J, with 14 bases between. Germline V gives CDR1 SEHNR, CDR2 FQNEAQ (reference sequence). This CDR3 region has 12 residues. The CDR3 coding sequence is TGTGCCAGCAGCCCACAGACCTCCCTCTACACCTTC. The encoded protein is CASSPQTSLYTF. Supplemented by reference TRBV7-9 and TRBJ1-2, the full variable domain reads DTGVSQNPRHKITKRGQNVTFRCDPISEHNRLYWYRQTLGQGPEFLTYFQNEAQLEKSRLLSDRFSAERPKGSFSTLEIQRTEQGDSAMYLCASSPQTSLYTFGSGTRLTVV.

The chain joins TRBV20-1 to TRBJ2-1, with a possible D match to TRBD1 (6 bases). This CDR3 region has 17 residues. V lost 0 bases, J lost 7 bases, and 22 bases lay in between. CDR1 is DFQATT and CDR2 is SNEGSKA in the germline V gene (reference sequence). CDR3 protein: CSARDQGRGPFGNEQFF. The CDR3 DNA sequence: TGCAGTGCTAGAGATCAGGGCAGGGGTCCCTTCGGGAATGAGCAGTTCTTC.

The rearrangement links TRBV2 to TRBJ1-1, with D maybe TRBD1 (5 bases). From germline, CDR1 is SNHLY and CDR2 FYNNEI. CDR3 length: 13 residues. Trimming removed 1 base from V and 7 bases from J, with 10 bases in between. The CDR3 loop is CASSEEDRLEAFF. The CDR3 nucleotides are TGTGCCAGCAGTGAAGAAGACAGACTTGAAGCTTTCTTT.

The chain uses TRBV11-2 and TRBJ1-2; D is unresolved. V gave up 4 bases and J gave up 7 bases, with 10 bases separating them. The CDR3 runs 12 residues. From germline, CDR1 is SGHAT and CDR2 FQNNGV. The CDR3 sequence is CASSSALGGYTF. Written as DNA, the CDR3 is TGTGCCAGCAGCTCTGCGTTGGGTGGCTACACCTTC.

This chain joins TRBV20-1 and TRBJ1-1; TRBD1 is a possible D gene (6 bases). The CDR3 has 15 residues. Germline CDR1 reads DFQATT; CDR2 reads SNEGSKA (reference sequence). V was cut by 2 bases and J by 7 bases, with 20 bases left in between. The DNA for the CDR3 is TGCAGTGCTAGACTCCCCTTGGGGGGGCAGGGTGAAGCTTTCTTT. Residues: CSARLPLGGQGEAFF.

The chain carries TRBV6-2 or TRBV6-3 and TRBJ2-7; the match to TRBD2 covers 12 bases. This CDR3 has 15 amino acids. The germline V gene encodes CDR1 MNHEY and CDR2 SVGEGT. Trimming at V came to 0 bases and at J to 5 bases, leaving 2 bases not matched to a gene. CDR3: CASSYSTSGGNEQYF. The CDR3 nucleotides read TGTGCCAGCAGTTACTCGACTAGCGGGGGCAACGAGCAGTACTTC.

The rearrangement links TRBV27 to TRBJ2-3, with D perhaps matching TRBD1 or TRBD2 (7 bases each). CDR3 length: 17 amino acids. Per the germline V gene, CDR1 is MNHEY and CDR2 is SMNVEV (reference sequence). V was trimmed by 5 bases and J by 2 bases, leaving 20 bases between them. The CDR3, as DNA: TGTGCCAGCAGTCCACTTCGACAGGGAGGGATCACAGATACGCAGTATTTT. Translating gives CASSPLRQGGITDTQYF.

The chain joins TRBV19 to TRBJ1-1; 7 bases map to TRBD1. This CDR3 is built from 14 residues. Germline CDR1 and CDR2: LNHDA and SQIVND (reference sequence). With V trimmed by 5 bases and J by 0 bases, 3 bases remained unmatched. CDR3 DNA sequence: TGTGCCAGTAGTTGGGGACAGATGAACACTGAAGCTTTCTTT. Its translation is CASSWGQMNTEAFF.

The rearrangement links TRBV12-3 or TRBV12-4 to TRBJ2-5; 9 bases agree with TRBD2. After removal of 7 bases from V and 5 bases from J, the junction contained 11 bases not matched to a gene. The CDR3 length is 15 residues. The CDR3 DNA sequence: TGTGCCAGCACACCTGGGACTAGCAGGGTGGAGACCCAGTACTTC. Translated, it gives CASTPGTSRVETQYF.

This clonotype was detected a few times. The chain recombines TRBV6-1 with TRBJ2-3; 10 bases agree with TRBD2. The CDR3 sequence is 15 residues long. Germline CDR1 reads MNHNS; CDR2 reads SASEGT. The V gene end was trimmed by 2 bases and the J gene end by 4 bases; junction bases not matched to a gene: 3. In DNA, the CDR3 is TGTGCCAGCAGTGAAAAGCGGGGGGGCCCAGATACGCAGTATTTT. Protein: CASSEKRGGPDTQYF.

This clonotype showed up just once. The genes are TRBV29-1 and TRBJ1-1; D is possibly TRBD1 (5 bases). Trimming removed 6 bases from V and 5 bases from J, with 19 bases in between. Germline V gene data show CDR1 as SQVTM and CDR2 as ANQGSEA. This CDR3 is 14 amino acids long. Here the CDR3 reads CSVAPTAIQTEAFF. The CDR3 nucleotides are TGCAGCGTAGCGCCGACAGCAATCCAAACTGAAGCTTTCTTT. Based on the CDR3 plus reference TRBV29-1 and TRBJ1-1, the full variable domain is SAVISQKPSRDICQRGTSLTIQCQVDSQVTMMFWYRQQPGQSLTLIATANQGSEATYESGFVIDKFPISRPNLTFSTLTVSNMSPEDSSIYLCSVAPTAIQTEAFFGQGTRLTVV.

CDR3 amino acids: CASMGRNYYEQYF. DNA of the CDR3: TGTGCCAGTATGGGACGGAACTACTACGAGCAGTACTTC. The rearrangement uses TRBV27 and TRBJ2-7; the D gene could be TRBD1 or TRBD2 (5 bases each). The CDR3 has 13 amino acids. Germline CDR1 is MNHEY and CDR2 is SMNVEV (reference sequence). The V end lost 9 bases, the J end lost 3 bases, and 15 bases lay between the germline ends.